These 24 T cell receptor beta chains share one sample of origin, sequenced in a study of metastatic and nonmetastatic thyroid tumors. TCRdb reprocessed the PCR reads via MiXCR. The profile covers some 84,000 clones, with about 9.1% appearing a single time and approximately 10% taken by the ten largest. All patients were untreated before thyroid surgery. The sample consisted of blood. The receptors stem from a female donor with papillary thyroid cancer or a benign thyroid nodule (not recorded which). Some clones in this sample may be carry-over from other donors' samples.

This clone came up a few times. A much larger clone sits a single nucleotide away, making a read error possible. This sequence joins TRBV28 and TRBJ2-1; 11 bases are shared with TRBD2. The J segment lost 8 bases and the V segment lost 5 bases, leaving 11 bases of the junction unmatched. Germline lookup yields CDR1 MDHEN and CDR2 SYDVKM. This CDR3 comprises 16 residues. Written as DNA, the CDR3 is TGTGCCAGCAGTGTGAGGCCACTAGCGGGGGACTATGAGCAGTTCTTC. This sequence encodes CASSVRPLAGDYEQFF.

In its sample, this clone was seen a few times. This rearrangement joins TRBV28 to TRBJ2-7; 8 bases are shared with TRBD1. The trim removed 10 bases at V and 5 bases at J, leaving 10 bases unmatched. This CDR3 has 13 amino acids. Germline CDR1 is MDHEN and CDR2 is SYDVKM. The CDR3 is CATRRGQSNEQYF. The CDR3 DNA sequence: TGTGCCACCCGCAGGGGGCAATCAAACGAGCAGTACTTC.

This clone has more than one count but fewer than ten. V is TRBV12-5 and J is TRBJ2-2; 10 bases align to TRBD1. The trim removed 6 bases at V and 6 bases at J, leaving 4 bases unmatched. Germline loops: CDR1 LGHNT, CDR2 FRNRAP. CDR3 length: 14 residues. CDR3 in DNA: TGTGCTAGTGGCCCAGGACAGGGGGCCGGGGAGCTGTTTTTT. This sequence encodes CASGPGQGAGELFF.

Ten or more counts support this clone. This sequence joins TRBV6-6 and TRBJ2-5, with 8 bases aligning to TRBD2. This CDR3 has 14 residues. The junction had 5 bases not matched to a gene; V was cut back by 3 bases and J by 5 bases. CDR1 and CDR2 (germline): MNHNY, SVGAGI (reference sequence). CDR3 protein: CASSYRGGLETQYF. The DNA of the CDR3 is TGTGCCAGCAGTTATCGGGGGGGCCTCGAGACCCAGTACTTC.

There are many counts of this clone. V and J are TRBV29-1 and TRBJ2-7; D not resolved. In germline, CDR1 is SQVTM, CDR2 ANQGSEA. V lost 4 bases, J lost 0 bases, and 13 bases lay in between. The CDR3 covers 14 residues. DNA of the CDR3: TGCAGCGTTGTTCGGGCCTCGAGCTCCTACGAGCAGTACTTC. As protein: CSVVRASSSYEQYF.

CDR3 in amino acids: CASSGVGLGSYNEQFF. CDR3 nucleotide sequence: TGTGCCAGCAGTGGGGTCGGACTCGGCTCCTACAATGAGCAGTTCTTC. J is TRBJ2-1 and V is TRBV2; weak D call: TRBD2 (5 bases). V was trimmed by 4 bases and J by 0 bases, leaving 13 bases between them. The germline V gene has CDR1 SNHLY and CDR2 FYNNEI. The CDR3 has 16 residues.

This clone occurred many times. V usage is TRBV28 and J usage is TRBJ1-1; D not certain. CDR3 size: 11 residues. The V end was cut by 6 bases, the J end by 1 base, with 3 bases between. Germline V gene lookup returns CDR1 MDHEN and CDR2 SYDVKM. The CDR3 DNA follows: TGTGCCAGCAGGGGGAACACTGAAGCTTTCTTT. Amino acid sequence: CASRGNTEAFF.

In this sample, this clone turned up many times. V and J are TRBV28 and TRBJ1-4; 9 bases line up with TRBD1. Trimming removed 4 bases from V and 8 bases from J; junction bases left unmatched: 8. This CDR3 has 15 residues. Per the germline V gene, CDR1 is MDHEN and CDR2 is SYDVKM. CDR3 nucleotides: TGTGCCAGCAGTTCCACCGGGACAGGGAAAGAAAAACTGTTTTTT. It codes for CASSSTGTGKEKLFF.

This clone was seen ten or more times. The chain couples TRBV4-1 to TRBJ2-5, with D possibly being TRBD2 (7 bases). The germline V gene has CDR1 MGHRA and CDR2 YSYEKL. The germline V and J ends were trimmed by 4 bases and 2 bases, with 17 bases remaining between them. The CDR3 runs 16 residues. The CDR3 sequence: CASSLTKGGAQETQYF. The CDR3 DNA sequence: TGCGCCAGCAGCCTCACGAAAGGGGGGGCGCAAGAGACCCAGTACTTC.

Concerning this clone: A junction end diverges from the germline sequence, so it may reflect a read error. V is TRBV5-1 and J is TRBJ2-2; D tentatively reads TRBD1 or TRBD2 (5 bases each). The CDR3 covers 13 residues. CDR1 SGHRS and CDR2 YFSETQ come from the germline V gene. The CDR3 sequence is CAGSFEGPGELFF. For the CDR3, the DNA is TGCGCCGGCAGCTTTGAGGGGCCCGGGGAGCTGTTTTTT.

This clone was picked up many times. The chain recombines TRBV27 with TRBJ2-1; D assignment may be TRBD1 or TRBD2 (5 bases each). Trimming cost V 5 bases and J 10 bases, with 15 bases left between them. CDR1 is MNHEY and CDR2 is SMNVEV in the germline V gene (reference sequence). This CDR3 has 13 residues. The CDR3 region has the DNA TGTGCCAGCAGTACTTGGGGGAATCGCGAGCAGTTCTTC. Its protein product is CASSTWGNREQFF.

This clone was counted many times. The rearrangement links TRBV3-1 to TRBJ2-3; D not resolved. Deletions cut 2 bases from V and 2 bases from J, with 8 bases between. CDR3 length equals 14 residues. Per germline, CDR1 LGHDT and CDR2 YNNKEL (reference sequence). The CDR3 here is CASSQSGATDTQYF. For the CDR3, the DNA is TGTGCCAGCAGCCAATCGGGTGCCACAGATACGCAGTATTTT.

This clone was found many times. CDR3 in amino acids: CASAPTNTGELFF. The CDR3 nucleotides are TGTGCCAGCGCTCCTACGAACACCGGGGAGCTGTTTTTT. This chain joins TRBV6-1 and TRBJ2-2; D is unresolved. The CDR3 has 13 amino acids. The ends were cut back, 8 bases at V and 0 bases at J, with 7 bases in the middle. Germline lookup yields CDR1 MNHNS and CDR2 SASEGT.

This clone was observed many times. This chain joins TRBV27 and TRBJ1-2; tentative D call: TRBD1 (6 bases). From germline, CDR1 is MNHEY and CDR2 SMNVEV (reference sequence). The CDR3 consists of 14 residues. V gave up 5 bases and J gave up 7 bases, with 17 bases separating them. CDR3 protein: CASSPGGGAVGYTF. CDR3 nucleotide sequence: TGTGCCAGCAGTCCCGGGGGGGGGGCGGTTGGCTACACCTTC.

The sample holds many counts of this clone. The gene calls are TRBV6-1 and TRBJ1-1, with TRBD1 as a possible D gene (5 bases). V lost 1 base, J lost 8 bases, and 14 bases lay in between. The CDR3 spans 14 residues. The germline CDR1 and CDR2 sequences are MNHNS and SASEGT. The CDR3 DNA sequence: TGTGCCAGCAGTGAAGTTGGGGGGGGGTTCGAAGCTTTCTTT. Translation gives CASSEVGGGFEAFF.

The table lists this clone with many counts. The rearrangement links TRBV6-1 to TRBJ2-5; 8 nucleotides line up with TRBD2. Germline trimming cut 0 bases from V and 5 bases from J; bases unmatched to any gene: 5. The CDR3 contains 15 residues. CDR1 and CDR2 (germline): MNHNS, SASEGT. CDR3: CASSEAIGGEETQYF. CDR3 DNA: TGTGCCAGCAGTGAAGCGATCGGGGGGGAGGAGACCCAGTACTTC.

V and J are TRBV28 and TRBJ2-2, with TRBD1 matching 9 bases. The ends lost 4 bases at V and 5 bases at J; junction bases unmatched: 5. Per the germline V gene, CDR1 is MDHEN and CDR2 is SYDVKM. CDR3 length: 15 residues. The CDR3, as DNA: TGTGCCAGCAGTTCCGGGACAGGGCATACCGGGGAGCTGTTTTTT. It is translated as CASSSGTGHTGELFF.

V and J are TRBV20-1 and TRBJ1-2; D is possibly TRBD1 (5 bases). The CDR3 is made up of 15 amino acids. The germline CDR1 and CDR2 sequences are DFQATT and SNEGSKA (reference sequence). The V and J ends lost 3 bases and 4 bases respectively, with 18 bases between them. CDR3 sequence reads: CSASYSPGRIYGYTF. In nucleotides, the CDR3 is TGCAGTGCTAGCTATTCGCCGGGACGGATCTATGGCTACACCTTC.

This clone has ten or more counts. V and J are TRBV6-1 and TRBJ1-4; D might be TRBD1 (6 bases). The V end lost 2 bases, the J end lost 6 bases, and 10 bases lay between the germline ends. CDR1 and CDR2 (germline): MNHNS, SASEGT. The CDR3 consists of 14 residues. The chain's CDR3 is CASSEPGHDEKLFF. The DNA of the CDR3 is TGTGCCAGCAGTGAACCGGGACACGATGAAAAACTGTTTTTT.

The V call is TRBV20-1, the J call TRBJ1-5; 9 nucleotides match TRBD1. The CDR3 has 17 residues. The germline V gene encodes CDR1 DFQATT and CDR2 SNEGSKA (reference sequence). With 1 base clipped from V and 6 bases from J, the junction kept 13 bases outside the gene matches. The CDR3 coding sequence is TGCAGTGCTAGAGGTACAGGGGGCGCGGTATTGGGTCAGCCCCAGCATTTT. It codes for CSARGTGGAVLGQPQHF.

This clone has a count of ten or more. This chain links TRBV20-1 with TRBJ2-7, with D possibly TRBD2 on 6 matching bases. The germline gives CDR1 DFQATT, CDR2 SNEGSKA (reference sequence). The CDR3 has 15 residues. V lost 0 bases and J lost 3, with 15 bases in between. Here the CDR3 DNA reads TGCAGTGCTAGAGATGCCCAGAAGGGAGGCTACGAGCAGTACTTC. Its translation: CSARDAQKGGYEQYF.

This clone was seen a handful of times. The chain employs TRBV10-3 and TRBJ1-1; 9 nucleotides match TRBD1. With V trimmed by 5 bases and J by 4 bases, 8 bases remained unmatched. Per the germline V gene, CDR1 is ENHRY and CDR2 is SYGVKD. The length of the CDR3 is 15 residues. As DNA, the CDR3 is TGTGCCATCAGTTCCCTGGACAGGGGAGGCACTGAAGCTTTCTTT. Protein product: CAISSLDRGGTEAFF.

This clone was seen many times. CDR3 protein: CASSSGLSTDTQYF. The CDR3 nucleotides read TGTGCCAGCAGTTCGGGACTATCCACAGATACGCAGTATTTT. J is TRBJ2-3 and V is TRBV6-4; 7 bases are shared with TRBD2. The CDR3 is made up of 14 amino acids. Germline V gene data show CDR1 as MRHNA and CDR2 as SNTAGT. Trimming at V came to 5 bases and at J to 2 bases, leaving 4 bases not matched to a gene.

Many counts were recorded for this clone. The chain has TRBV7-9 and TRBJ2-7, with TRBD1 matching over 12 bases. CDR3 length equals 19 residues. Germline V CDR1 and CDR2: SEHNR, FQNEAQ (reference sequence). V shed 3 bases, J shed 0 bases, and the junction held 12 bases outside the gene matches. The DNA for the CDR3 is TGTGCCAGCAGCTTCCCGCTTGGGACAGGGGGCCCCACCTCCTACGAGCAGTACTTC. Residues: CASSFPLGTGGPTSYEQYF.